The clone carrying this T cell receptor (beta chain) was seen a few times. Its target is not known. They isolated at least 6.5 million PBMCs from each sample. The CDR3 is made up of 14 amino acids. The germline gives CDR1 MNHEY, CDR2 SMNVEV (reference sequence). After removal of 3 bases from V and 4 bases from J, the junction contained 5 bases not matched to a gene. These data originate in a study of blood T cells in healthy people across ages. Background on the study: About one barcoded beta molecule per two T cells was the capture yield of template switching.

The authors ran a second PCR of 7 to 11 cycles using a sample-barcoded 5' primer and a J-beta primer mix. The authors tagged each cDNA molecule using a template-switch adaptor with 12 random nucleotides. Each CDR3 protein gets one entry after TCRdb re-called the 5' RACE reads with MiXCR. The sample contains roughly 1.5 million distinct CDR3 sequences, 35% to 45% of which appear only once. Study-wide points: More naive CD4+ cells and higher diversity were found in long-lived than in aged donors.

The TCR comes from a woman aged 18-29 years in good health. Input material: blood. The rearrangement links TRBV27 to TRBJ2-7, with 8 bases matching TRBD2. CDR3 sequence: CASSLGTSTYEQYF. CDR3 DNA: TGTGCCAGCAGTTTGGGGACTAGTACGTACGAGCAGTACTTC.